The sequence of this T cell receptor (beta chain) was determined in a study of blood T cell repertoires in COVID-19. Overall study context: The United States, Italy and Spain provided the acute and convalescent COVID-19 samples. Nucleic acid was either cDNA or gDNA, and it came from T cells, B-cell-depleted T cells, or PBMCs.

Per the original methods: Amplified reference gene primers provided the basis for estimating nucleated cell counts. Generated by immunoSEQ multiplex PCR, the TCRdb table keeps only in-frame clones and is missing some. V and J calls and clone size are as listed in that table; D and trimming were resolved from the DNA. The sample lists around 260,000 clones, 88% occurring once. V lost 8 bases and J lost 2; bases outside the gene matches: 14. The CDR3 sequence is 16 residues long. Germline CDR1 reads SGHVS; CDR2 reads FQNEAQ. The clonotype originates from a man between 60 and 70 years old who had recovered from COVID-19. The chain recombines TRBV7-8 with TRBJ2-7, with 8 bases matching TRBD2. The sample taken for sequencing was peripheral blood. As DNA, the CDR3 is TGTGCCAGCTCCAAAGAGGCAGCGGGGGTCGCCTACGAGCAGTACTTC. It is translated as CASSKEAAGVAYEQYF.